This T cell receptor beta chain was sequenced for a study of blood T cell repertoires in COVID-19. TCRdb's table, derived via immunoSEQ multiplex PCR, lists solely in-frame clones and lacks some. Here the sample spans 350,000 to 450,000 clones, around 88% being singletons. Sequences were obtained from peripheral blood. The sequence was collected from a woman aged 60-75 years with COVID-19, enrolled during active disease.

DNA for the CDR3: TGTGCCAGCAGCTTGGTAGGGGGCGCCTATGGCTACACCTTC. This encodes CASSLVGGAYGYTF. The J gene is TRBJ1-2, the V gene TRBV5-4; 7 bases map to TRBD1. CDR1 is SGHNT, CDR2 YYREEE, per germline (reference sequence). The CDR3 runs 14 residues. V trimming: 0 bases; J trimming: 4 bases; junction bases outside the gene matches: 3.